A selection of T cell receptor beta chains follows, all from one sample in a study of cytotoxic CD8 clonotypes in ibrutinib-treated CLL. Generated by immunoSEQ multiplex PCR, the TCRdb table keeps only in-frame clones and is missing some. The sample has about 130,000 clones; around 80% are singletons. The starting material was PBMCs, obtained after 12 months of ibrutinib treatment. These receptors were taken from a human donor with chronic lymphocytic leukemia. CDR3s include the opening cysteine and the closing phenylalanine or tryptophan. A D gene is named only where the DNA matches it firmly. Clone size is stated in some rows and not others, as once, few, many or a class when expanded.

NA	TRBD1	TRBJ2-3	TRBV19	TGTGCCAGTACCTATACCCGGGACAGAACAGATACGCAGTATTTT	CASTYTRDRTDTQYF
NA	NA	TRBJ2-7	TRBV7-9	TGTGCCAGCAGTTTCACAGGGTTGGAGCAGTACTTC	CASSFTGLEQYF
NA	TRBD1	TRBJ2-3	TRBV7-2	TGTGCCAGCAGCTTCCAGCCCGGGACAGGGGGCACAGATACGCAGTATTTT	CASSFQPGTGGTDTQYF
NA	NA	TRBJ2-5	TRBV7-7	TGTGCTAGCAGCTCCACTGGGGTTACCGAGACCCAGTACTTC	CASSSTGVTETQYF
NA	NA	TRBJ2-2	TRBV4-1	TGCGCCAGCGGCGGACCTTTCTCCACCGGGGAGCTGTTTTTT	CASGGPFSTGELFF
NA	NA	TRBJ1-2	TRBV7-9	TGTGCCAGCAGCACGCAGACGGGAAACTATGGCTACACCTTC	CASSTQTGNYGYTF
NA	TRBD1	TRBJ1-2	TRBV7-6	TGTGCCAGCAGCCTCACAGGGGGCTTGTATGGCTACACCTTC	CASSLTGGLYGYTF
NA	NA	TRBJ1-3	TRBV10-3	TGTGCCATCAGTGAAACAGGGCCCTCTGGAAACACCATATATTTT	CAISETGPSGNTIYF
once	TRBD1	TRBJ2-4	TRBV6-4	TGTGCCATTACTCACAGGGGATTAGCCAAAAACATTCAGTACTTC	CAITHRGLAKNIQYF
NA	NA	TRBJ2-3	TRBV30	TGTGCCTGGAGTGGGTTCCGACCAGATACGCAGTATTTT	CAWSGFRPDTQYF
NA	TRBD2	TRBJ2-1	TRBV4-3	TGCGCCAGCAGCCCCAACCTTGGACTAGCGGACTCCTACAATGAGCAGTTCTTC	CASSPNLGLADSYNEQFF
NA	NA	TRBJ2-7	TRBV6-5	TGTGCCAGCGTACTCCGACACGGACCCTACGAGCAGTACTTC	CASVLRHGPYEQYF
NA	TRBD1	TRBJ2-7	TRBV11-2	TGTGCCAGCAGCCCCTGGACAGGGAATTACGAGCAGTACTTC	CASSPWTGNYEQYF
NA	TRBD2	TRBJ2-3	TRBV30	TGTGCCTGGAAGACTAGCGGGAACACAGATACGCAGTATTTT	CAWKTSGNTDTQYF
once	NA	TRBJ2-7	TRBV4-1	TGCGCCAGCAGCCGAGATCGGGACTACGAGCAGTACTTC	CASSRDRDYEQYF
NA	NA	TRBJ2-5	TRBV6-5	TGTGCCAGCAGTTACAGGCGAGAGACCCAGTACTTC	CASSYRRETQYF
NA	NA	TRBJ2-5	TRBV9	TGTGCCAGCAGCGTAGTCGGGACAACGGAGGAGACCCAGTACTTC	CASSVVGTTEETQYF
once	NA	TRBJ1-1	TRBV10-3	TGTGCCATCAGCGAATCCCCCTACACTGAAGCTTTCTTT	CAISESPYTEAFF
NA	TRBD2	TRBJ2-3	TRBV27	TGTGCCAGCAGTTCTCCGGGACTAGCGTTGTATACGCAGTATTTT	CASSSPGLALYTQYF
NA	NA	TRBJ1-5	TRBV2	TGTGCCAGCAGTGAATTGTCAGAGAATCAGCCCCAGCATTTT	CASSELSENQPQHF
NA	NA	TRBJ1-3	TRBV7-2	TGTGCCAGCAGCTTAGACGGGGGGTGGGAGGCTGGAAACACCATATATTTT	CASSLDGGWEAGNTIYF
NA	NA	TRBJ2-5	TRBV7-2	TGTGCCAGCAGCTTAGGACCTAGCTTCATGGAGACCCAGTACTTC	CASSLGPSFMETQYF
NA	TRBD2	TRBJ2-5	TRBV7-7	TGTGCCAGCAGCCCGACTAGCGGGAGGTTGGAGACCCAGTACTTC	CASSPTSGRLETQYF
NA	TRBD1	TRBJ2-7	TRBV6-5	TGTGCCAGCAGTTCCGGACAGGGAGGAGGAGAGCAGTACTTC	CASSSGQGGGEQYF
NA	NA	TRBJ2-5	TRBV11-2	TGTGCCAGCAGAGGATTAGGGCCTGACCAAGAGACCCAGTACTTC	CASRGLGPDQETQYF
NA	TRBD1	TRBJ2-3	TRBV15	TGTGCCACCAGCAGAGACGGACAGGGTGATACGCAGTATTTT	CATSRDGQGDTQYF